This record concerns one TCR beta chain sequence. Antigen: not known. This specimen comes from a study of shared clonotypes between healthy human individuals. The overall study: Participating donors consisted of a couple of women and three men aged 18 to 49. Study-level findings and limits: Generation probabilities of non-shared clonotypes were lower (relative to those shared by all four donors). Only blood underwent sampling, and tissue repertoires likely differ.

CDR1 and CDR2 (germline): SGHAT, FQNNGV. This CDR3 spans 14 amino acids. V was pared by 5 bases and J by 1 base, with 2 bases of the junction left unmatched. Evenly divided among several immunoSEQ plates was the genomic DNA of each subset. TCRdb keeps only in-frame clones here, not all; method: immunoSEQ multiplex PCR. Seen here are a few hundred thousand clones, roughly 96% observed once, and the top ten hold 0.32%. Sequenced sample: memory CD8+ T cells sorted from blood. The subset here: CD45RO+ cells pooled with CCR7-negative TemRA cells. The source of this sequence is a man in his thirties or forties in good health. V gene TRBV11-2 combines with J gene TRBJ2-7; TRBD2 aligns across 10 bases. The CDR3 region is CASSIAGGSYEQYF. The CDR3 DNA follows: TGTGCCAGCAGCATAGCGGGAGGATCCTACGAGCAGTACTTC.